This TCR beta chain was sequenced for a study of T cell repertoires in cytomegalovirus infection. On the study more broadly: Indications of both CMV infection and matching HLA type were provided by public TCR beta signatures. Findings and caveats of the study: Individuals carrying CMV plus the relevant HLA were identified by cumulative frequency of public TCR beta families. Ex vivo responses were dominated by HLA-C-restricted CMV-specific TCR beta clonotypes.

This clonotype was counted ten times or more. Its antigen remains unknown. TCRdb ran MiXCR on the reads and lists one entry per CDR3 protein. This table has more than 250,000 distinct CDR3 sequences, around 13% appearing once. This CDR3 is 15 amino acids long. Trimming left V 4 bases short and J 2 bases short, with 15 bases between. CDR1 and CDR2 from the germline V gene are SGHNT and YYREEE (reference sequence). This chain connects TRBV5-4 to TRBJ1-2; TRBD1 might be the D (6 bases). The sequence derives from a human donor in good health (CMV status not recorded). Some clones in this sample may be carry-over from other donors' samples. The sample comprised PBMCs. CDR3 residues: CASSQLAGVNYGYTF. The DNA of the CDR3 is TGTGCCAGCAGCCAGCTCGCAGGGGTAAACTATGGCTACACCTTC.